These 9 T cell receptor beta chains were all obtained from the same sample, sequenced in a study of control samples from healthy donors and cancer patients (dated by TCRdb to 2019 to 2021). The library was made by the immunoSEQ multiplex PCR assay. In TCRdb, the immuneACCESS table is reduced to in-frame sequences with V and J assigned. These tables do not hold every clone; where another copy was compared, an unresolved V gene accounts for under half, and the others remain unexplained. A total of 100,000 to 150,000 clones appear in this sample, more than 75% of them only once. The leading ten clones occupy under 2% of the sample. Sequences were obtained from blood. The receptors were gathered from a young man in good health.

The chain has TRBV7-9 and TRBJ2-7, with 7 bases fitting TRBD2. This CDR3 has 14 amino acids. Germline V gene sequence: CDR1 SEHNR, CDR2 FQNEAQ (reference sequence). With 3 bases clipped from V and 3 bases from J, the junction kept 5 bases outside the gene matches. The CDR3 sequence: CASSFLGGSYEQYF. CDR3 DNA sequence: TGTGCCAGCAGCTTCTTAGGCGGGAGCTACGAGCAGTACTTC.

The chain uses TRBV2 and TRBJ2-3; 9 nucleotides match TRBD2. With V trimmed by 7 bases and J by 7 bases, 18 bases remained unmatched. The CDR3 runs to 17 residues. The germline V gene encodes CDR1 SNHLY and CDR2 FYNNEI. The CDR3 reads CASISNQGGRAGNTQYF. The CDR3 nucleotides are TGTGCCAGCATCTCAAACCAAGGCGGGAGGGCCGGAAATACGCAGTATTTT. Based on the CDR3 plus reference TRBV2 and TRBJ2-3, the full variable domain is EPEVTQTPSHQVTQMGQEVILRCVPISNHLYFYWYRQILGQKVEFLVSFYNNEISEKSEIFDDQFSVERPDGSNFTLKIRSTKLEDSAMYFCASISNQGGRAGNTQYFGPGTRLTVL.

The chain uses TRBV14 and TRBJ2-3; 11 bases align to TRBD2. Trimming cost V 3 bases and J 3 bases; bases outside gene matches: 5. CDR1 is SGHDN, CDR2 FVKESK, per germline. The CDR3 covers 16 residues. CDR3 amino acids: CASSHLLAGVTDTQYF. CDR3 bases: TGTGCCAGCAGCCACCTACTAGCGGGAGTTACAGATACGCAGTATTTT.

This rearrangement joins TRBV18 to TRBJ2-5, with D possibly called TRBD1 or TRBD2 (5 bases each). From germline, CDR1 is KGHSH and CDR2 LQKENI. The CDR3 spans 13 residues. The ends were cut back, 3 bases at V and 5 bases at J, with 10 bases in the middle. Here the CDR3 reads CASSPGRTETQYF. The CDR3 DNA reads as TGTGCCAGCTCACCGGGACGCACGGAGACCCAGTACTTC.

The table lists this clone with a count of one. The chain is built from TRBV5-1 and TRBJ1-1; D remains unclear. CDR1 and CDR2 from the germline V gene are SGHRS and YFSETQ. There are 15 residues in the CDR3. Trimming took 0 bases from V and 6 from J, leaving 15 bases between them. CDR3 protein: CASSLVPGMAAEAFF. CDR3 nucleotide sequence: TGCGCCAGCAGCTTGGTACCGGGAATGGCAGCTGAAGCTTTCTTT. Variable domain in full (rest from reference TRBV5-1 and TRBJ1-1): KAGVTQTPRYLIKTRGQQVTLSCSPISGHRSVSWYQQTPGQGLQFLFEYFSETQRNKGNFPGRFSGRQFSNSRSEMNVSTLELGDSALYLCASSLVPGMAAEAFFGQGTRLTVV.

This clone showed up just a few times. The J gene is TRBJ2-1, the V gene TRBV10-3, with 11 bases lining up with TRBD2. Germline trimming cut 10 bases from V and 6 bases from J; bases unmatched to any gene: 14. CDR3 length: 16 amino acids. Germline V lookup: CDR1 ENHRY, CDR2 SYGVKD. CDR3 DNA sequence: TGTGCCACCTACACAGGGTCTAGCGGGAGGCCCAATGAGCAGTTCTTC. Protein sequence: CATYTGSSGRPNEQFF.

This chain uses TRBV4-3 with TRBJ2-2, with a tentative D call TRBD1 (6 bases). V lost 5 bases, J lost 2 bases, and 21 bases lay in between. The CDR3 runs 18 residues. Per germline, CDR1 LGHNA and CDR2 YSLEER. CDR3 bases: TGCGCCAGCAGCACTCGGTCAACAGGGCTACTCAACACCGGGGAGCTGTTTTTT. Protein sequence: CASSTRSTGLLNTGELFF.

The chain links TRBV6-6 to TRBJ2-7, with 7 nucleotides matching TRBD2. The CDR3 contains 16 residues. Looked up from germline, CDR1 is MNHNY and CDR2 is SVGAGI (reference sequence). V was pared by 0 bases and J by 2 bases, with 7 bases of the junction left unmatched. Here the CDR3 DNA reads TGTGCCAGCAGTTACTCGATTCTAGCGGCCCCCTACGAGCAGTACTTC. This encodes CASSYSILAAPYEQYF.

V is TRBV7-3 and J is TRBJ2-1; the D gene could be TRBD1 or TRBD2 (5 bases each). In germline, CDR1 is SGHTA, CDR2 FQGTGA. The CDR3 contains 15 residues. V shed 1 base and J shed 4 bases, with 11 bases lying between them. CDR3 nucleotides: TGTGCCAGCAGCTTAAGTATGGGGGATTACAATGAGCAGTTCTTC. This translates into CASSLSMGDYNEQFF.